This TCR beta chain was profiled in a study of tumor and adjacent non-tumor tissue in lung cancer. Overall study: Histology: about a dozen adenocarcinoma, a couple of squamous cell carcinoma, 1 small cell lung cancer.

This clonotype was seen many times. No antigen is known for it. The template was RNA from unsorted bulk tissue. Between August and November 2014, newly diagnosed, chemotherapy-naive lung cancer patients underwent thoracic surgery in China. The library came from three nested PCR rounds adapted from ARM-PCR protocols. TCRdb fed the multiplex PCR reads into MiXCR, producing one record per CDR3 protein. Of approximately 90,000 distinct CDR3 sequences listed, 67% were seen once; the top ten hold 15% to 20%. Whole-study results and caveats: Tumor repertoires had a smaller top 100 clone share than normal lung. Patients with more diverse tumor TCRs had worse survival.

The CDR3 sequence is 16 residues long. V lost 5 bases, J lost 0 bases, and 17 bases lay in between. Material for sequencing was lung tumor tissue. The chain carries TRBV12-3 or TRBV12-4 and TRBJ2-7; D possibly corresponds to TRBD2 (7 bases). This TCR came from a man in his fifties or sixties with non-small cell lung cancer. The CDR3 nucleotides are TGTGCCAGCAGTCCGAAGGGGGGGGATAGCTCCTACGAGCAGTACTTC. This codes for CASSPKGGDSSYEQYF.